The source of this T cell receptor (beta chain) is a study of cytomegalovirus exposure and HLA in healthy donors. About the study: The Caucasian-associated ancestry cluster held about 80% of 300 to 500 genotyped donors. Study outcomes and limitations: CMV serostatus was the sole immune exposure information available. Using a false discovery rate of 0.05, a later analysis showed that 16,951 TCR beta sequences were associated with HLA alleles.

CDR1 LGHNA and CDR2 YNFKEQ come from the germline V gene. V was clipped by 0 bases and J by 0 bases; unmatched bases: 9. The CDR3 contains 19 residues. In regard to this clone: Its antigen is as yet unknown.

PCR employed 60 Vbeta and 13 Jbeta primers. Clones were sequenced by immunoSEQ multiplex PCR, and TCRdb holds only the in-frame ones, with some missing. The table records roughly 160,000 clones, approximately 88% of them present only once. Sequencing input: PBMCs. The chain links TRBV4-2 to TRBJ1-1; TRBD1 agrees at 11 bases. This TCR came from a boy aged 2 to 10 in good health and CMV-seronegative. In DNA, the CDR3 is TGTGCCAGCAGCCAAGATCTAGGACAGGGGGCCTTTTTGAACACTGAAGCTTTCTTT. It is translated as CASSQDLGQGAFLNTEAFF.